Below, 5 T cell receptor beta chains from the same sample are listed, as sequenced in a study of CD8 T cells in Susac syndrome. RNA totalling about 0.45 to 1 ug underwent reverse transcription with random hexamers. TCRdb re-derived calls from the immunoSEQ multiplex PCR reads in MiXCR, one entry per CDR3 protein. Of more than 110,000 distinct CDR3 sequences listed, around 95% were seen once; the top ten hold 0.13% to 0.15%. Sequences were obtained from CD4+ T cells from PBMCs. Every receptor here comes from a human donor with Susac syndrome.

The rearrangement links TRBV12-5 to TRBJ2-7; D is tentatively TRBD1 or TRBD2 (5 bases each). Germline loops: CDR1 LGHNT, CDR2 FRNRAP. The V end lost 1 base, the J end lost 0 bases, and 7 bases lay between the germline ends. The CDR3 has 14 residues. The CDR3 nucleotides are TGTGCTAGTGGTTTGGGGGGGAACTCCTACGAGCAGTACTTC. Translating gives CASGLGGNSYEQYF.

The V gene is TRBV4-3, the J gene TRBJ2-3; D call uncertain. The germline V gene encodes CDR1 LGHNA and CDR2 YSLEER. Trimming took 4 bases from V and 0 from J, leaving 5 bases between them. CDR3 length: 13 residues. CDR3 amino acids: CASSPTSTDTQYF. In DNA form, the CDR3 reads TGCGCCAGCAGCCCAACTAGCACAGATACGCAGTATTTT.

The chain joins TRBV5-4 to TRBJ1-2, with D possibly TRBD1 on 5 matching bases. This CDR3 is built from 13 residues. Deletions cut 5 bases from V and 5 bases from J, with 13 bases between. Germline CDR1 and CDR2: SGHNT and YYREEE (reference sequence). CDR3 sequence: CASRKWGEYGYTF. CDR3 nucleotides: TGTGCCAGCAGGAAATGGGGGGAATATGGCTACACCTTC. Variable domain in full (rest from reference TRBV5-4 and TRBJ1-2): ETGVTQSPTHLIKTRGQQVTLRCSSQSGHNTVSWYQQALGQGPQFIFQYYREEENGRGNFPPRFSGLQFPNYSSELNVNALELDDSALYLCASRKWGEYGYTFGSGTRLTVV.

V is TRBV18 and J is TRBJ2-7; 7 positions agree with TRBD1. Germline V gene sequence: CDR1 KGHSH, CDR2 LQKENI. Trimming cost V 5 bases and J 4 bases; bases outside gene matches: 8. The CDR3 has 14 residues. CDR3 DNA sequence: TGTGCCAGCTCATCTCTGACAGGGAGATACGAGCAGTACTTC. Translation: CASSSLTGRYEQYF.

This chain joins TRBV5-1 and TRBJ2-6, with D perhaps matching TRBD1 (6 bases). The germline V and J ends were trimmed by 7 bases and 0 bases, with 8 bases remaining between them. The CDR3 length is 14 residues. The germline V gene has CDR1 SGHRS and CDR2 YFSETQ. The CDR3 here is CASQDSSGANVLTF. The CDR3 DNA reads TGCGCCAGCCAGGACAGCTCTGGGGCCAACGTCCTGACTTTC.